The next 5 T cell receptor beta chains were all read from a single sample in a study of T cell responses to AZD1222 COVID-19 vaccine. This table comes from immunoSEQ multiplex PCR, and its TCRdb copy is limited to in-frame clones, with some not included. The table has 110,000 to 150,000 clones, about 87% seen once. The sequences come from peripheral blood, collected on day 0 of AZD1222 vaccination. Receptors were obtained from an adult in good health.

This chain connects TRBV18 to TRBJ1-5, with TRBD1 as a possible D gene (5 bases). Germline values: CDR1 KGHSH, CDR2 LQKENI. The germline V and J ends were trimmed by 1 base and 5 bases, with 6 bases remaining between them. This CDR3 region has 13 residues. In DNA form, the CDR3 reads TGTGCCAGCTCACCACGGGGCGATCAGCCCCAGCATTTT. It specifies CASSPRGDQPQHF.

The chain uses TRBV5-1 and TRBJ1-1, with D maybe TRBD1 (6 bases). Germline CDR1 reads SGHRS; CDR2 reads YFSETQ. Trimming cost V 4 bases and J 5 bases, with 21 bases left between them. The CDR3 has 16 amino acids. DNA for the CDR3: TGCGCCAGCAGCGCGGGAGCGGGGGCGCATACTACTGAAGCTTTCTTT. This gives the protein CASSAGAGAHTTEAFF.

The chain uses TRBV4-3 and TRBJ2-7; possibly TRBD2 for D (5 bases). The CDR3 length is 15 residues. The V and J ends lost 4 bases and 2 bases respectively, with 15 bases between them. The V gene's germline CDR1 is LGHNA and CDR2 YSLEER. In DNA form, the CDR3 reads TGCGCCAGCAGCCTTTCCCTTGCCGGGACCTACGAGCAGTACTTC. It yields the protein CASSLSLAGTYEQYF.

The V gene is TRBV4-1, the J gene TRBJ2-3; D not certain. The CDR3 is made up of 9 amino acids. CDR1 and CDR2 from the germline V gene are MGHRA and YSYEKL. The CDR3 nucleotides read TGCGCTTTTGCAGATACGCAGTATTTT. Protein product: CAFADTQYF.

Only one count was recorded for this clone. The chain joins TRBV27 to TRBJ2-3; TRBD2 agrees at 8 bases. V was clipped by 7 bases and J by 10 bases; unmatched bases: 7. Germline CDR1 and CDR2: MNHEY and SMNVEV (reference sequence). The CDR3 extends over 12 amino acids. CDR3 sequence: CASKVGGGAQYF. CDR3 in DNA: TGTGCCAGCAAAGTCGGGGGGGGTGCGCAGTATTTT.